This T cell receptor beta chain was sequenced for a study of T-cell memory formation after mild COVID-19. Study outcomes and limitations: Of the contracting clones, CD4+ ones lay mainly in CM and EM, and CD8+ ones in EMRA. Prior to infection, memory already included some responding clones, suggesting cross-reactive memory joined.

Constant-segment primers and 5'RACE yielded cDNA libraries for TCR alpha and TCR beta, each carrying sample barcodes and UMIs. TCRdb re-analysed the 5' RACE reads in MiXCR, keeping a single row per CDR3 protein. The sample shows roughly 400,000 distinct CDR3 sequences, approximately 15% of them seen only once. This clonotype was observed a handful of times. What it binds is not known. The sequencing input was PBMCs or a T cell subset sorted from them (not recorded which). The sequence was obtained from a man between 18 and 29 years old who had mild COVID-19 (a few samples of this study predate the infection). Cell type and time point are not known.

CDR3 sequence reads: CASGPGTGNTEAFF. CDR3 DNA: TGTGCCAGCGGGCCTGGGACAGGGAACACTGAAGCTTTCTTT. The rearrangement joins TRBV7-9 to TRBJ1-1; 8 bases are shared with TRBD1. CDR1 is SEHNR and CDR2 is FQNEAQ in the germline V gene (reference sequence). The J segment lost 1 base and the V segment lost 8 bases, leaving 6 bases of the junction unmatched. This CDR3 spans 14 amino acids.